This T cell receptor (beta chain) appears in the sequencing data of a study of tissue T cells after allogeneic stem cell transplantation. Turning to the study itself: Pathologist review favored tissue samples showing histologically apparent lymphocytes. Study results and caveats: Tissue-detected TCR repertoire was only partly captured by blood and spleen T cells.

Concerning this clone: Its target is not known.

The CDR3 spans 16 residues. In germline, CDR1 is KGHSH, CDR2 LQKENI. V dropped 2 bases and J dropped 4; count of bases not matched to a gene: 8. Sequencing of TCRbeta CDR3 at survey depth gave sequences and template counts. Produced via immunoSEQ multiplex PCR; TCRdb's table is partial and in-frame only. The data hold roughly 25,000 clones, with 73% observed a single time. The gene calls are TRBV18 and TRBJ1-1, with TRBD1 matching over 9 bases. The starting material was tissue from the ileum, obtained at autopsy. The clonotype was recovered from a female donor over 55 with lung cancer. CDR3 region: CASSPRQMTGGTEAFF. CDR3 in DNA: TGTGCCAGCTCACCAAGGCAGATGACAGGGGGCACTGAAGCTTTCTTT.